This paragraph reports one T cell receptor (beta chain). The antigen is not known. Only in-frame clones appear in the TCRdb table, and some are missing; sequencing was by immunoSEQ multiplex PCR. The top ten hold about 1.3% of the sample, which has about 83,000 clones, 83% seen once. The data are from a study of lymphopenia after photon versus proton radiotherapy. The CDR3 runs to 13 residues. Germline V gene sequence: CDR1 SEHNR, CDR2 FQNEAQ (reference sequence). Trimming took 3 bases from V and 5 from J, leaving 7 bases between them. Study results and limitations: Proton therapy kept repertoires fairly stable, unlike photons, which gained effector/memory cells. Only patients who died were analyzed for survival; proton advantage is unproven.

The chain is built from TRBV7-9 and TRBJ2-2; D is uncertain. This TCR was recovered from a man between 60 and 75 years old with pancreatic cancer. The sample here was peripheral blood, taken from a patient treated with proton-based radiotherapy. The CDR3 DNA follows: TGTGCCAGCAGCTTCGAAGTTACCGGGGAGCTGTTTTTT. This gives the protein CASSFEVTGELFF.